This T cell receptor (beta chain) is from a study of T cell responses to AZD1222 COVID-19 vaccine listed by TCRdb under 2021. About the investigation overall: Because spike-specific TCR depth and breadth did not differ between the two schedules, AZD1222 recipients who got a second dose at roughly 4 weeks were pooled with those who got a second dose at roughly 12 weeks. Trial participants were enrolled into age subgroups of 18-55, 56-69 and 70-plus years, which contained approximately 150, 30 and 60 TCR-sequenced participants, respectively. TCR sequencing covered fewer than 250 trial participants: 207 given two doses of AZD1222 and around 25 given two doses of MenACWY control vaccine. The paper's findings and limits, for the study overall: Epitopes outside the regions mutated in the B.1.351 and B.1.1.7 variants were reportedly recognized by nearly half of the unique spike-specific TCRs. Conclusions about previously exposed vaccinees are limited, since just 5 to 7 AZD1222 recipients were seropositive for SARS-CoV-2 at baseline. The 56-69-year group was small, and its depth increase did not reach significance, likely because of low power. The vaccine-associated CD4 TCRs covered the entire spike protein, and the dominant responses fell in regions 160-218 and 743-854. Participants were mostly white British, with more females than males. The authors suggested clonal diversity may have been underestimated. Because no day 14 peak-response samples were available, repertoires were characterized only after the peak T cell response. After two AZD1222 doses, spike-specific TCR breadth and depth were significantly higher than at day 0 and than in MenACWY recipients.

From the cysteine up to the phenylalanine, the CDR3 has a length of 15 residues. Of all the DNA, just the CDR3 is kept, 45 bases in frame from base 1. CDR1 SNHLY and CDR2 FYNNEI are derived from the germline V gene. V ends up 4 bases short and J 7 bases short, with an unmatched junction base count of 9. The time point label on this specimen signifies: baseline before first vaccination. The vaccinee samples were drawn from two UK trials, COV001 and COV002, one of which was a single-blind randomized controlled phase 2/3 trial testing AZD1222 (ChAdOx1 nCoV-19) in healthy adults. Trial participant PBMC samples were collected at day 0 and day 28 after the second dose for TCRbeta chain sequencing. This clone was seen a few times. This receptor's antigen is unknown. The input lacks base qualities; no much larger clone sits a single base away. The CDR3 regions of human TCRbeta chains were analyzed by immunosequencing. The source study handled its data this way. TCRs in the repertoires were matched against a reference library of SARS-CoV-2-specific TCRs that had been generated with the MIRA antigen-specificity platform. Breadth was defined as the fraction of unique TCRs that were SARS-CoV-2-associated, and depth was defined as the fraction of total T cells that were SARS-CoV-2-associated. Each spike-specific TCR was assigned to its reactive spike region and to a CD4 or CD8 class using the MIRA data. Log10-transformed breadth and depth values were compared by one-way ANOVA with Sidak's multiple comparisons tests. TCRdb carries this immuneACCESS record with in-frame sequences only. Its versions omit some clonotypes, under half of them owing to an unresolved V gene in the studies checked, with the rest unexplained. D and trimming were read from the DNA, whereas the V and J calls and clone size are those reported in that table. The sample records about 78,000 clones, 80% to 85% of which are singletons. In total, the top ten clones hold 2.9% of the sample.

The V and J segments used are TRBV2 and TRBJ2-7, with 11 central nucleotides matching TRBD2. The sequence was obtained from an adult in good health. The sequencing used peripheral blood, collected on day 0 of AZD1222 vaccination. The sequence in DNA is TGTGCCAGCAGTGGCAATAGCGGGGGGGCCCGTGAGCAGTACTTC. Its product reads: CASSGNSGGAREQYF.